The next 5 T cell receptor beta chains were all read from a single sample in a study of T cell changes during pregnancy in multiple sclerosis. Only in-frame clones appear in the TCRdb table, and some are missing; sequencing was by immunoSEQ multiplex PCR. The sample consists of 65,000 to 90,000 clones, nearly 95% of them appearing once. This specimen consisted of CD4+ T cells from peripheral blood mononuclear cells, obtained after pregnancy. These receptor sequences come from a female donor with multiple sclerosis, enrolled in a pregnancy study.

The chain joins TRBV27 to TRBJ2-1, with 7 bases that match TRBD2. Trimming removed 2 bases from V and 0 bases from J; junction bases left unmatched: 16. The germline V gene has CDR1 MNHEY and CDR2 SMNVEV (reference sequence). The CDR3 is 20 residues long. CDR3: CASSLNFGLAEPGSYNEQFF. DNA for the CDR3: TGTGCCAGCAGTTTAAATTTCGGCCTAGCGGAACCTGGCTCCTACAATGAGCAGTTCTTC.

The V and J genes are TRBV6-1 and TRBJ1-1; possibly TRBD1 for D (6 bases). Germline V gives CDR1 MNHNS, CDR2 SASEGT. This CDR3 is built from 13 residues. The ends were cut back, 4 bases at V and 1 base at J, with 7 bases in the middle. The CDR3 bases are TGTGCCAGCAGTGCGACAGGGAACACTGAAGCTTTCTTT. Encoded protein: CASSATGNTEAFF.

CDR3 region: CASSPTGTPRRDTQYF. DNA of the CDR3: TGTGCCAGCAGTCCTACTGGGACACCCCGCAGGGATACGCAGTATTTT. The V gene is TRBV28, the J gene TRBJ2-3; perhaps TRBD1 as D (6 bases). Germline V gene sequence: CDR1 MDHEN, CDR2 SYDVKM. V was shortened by 5 bases and J by 6 bases, with 21 bases between the two germline ends. CDR3 length: 16 residues.

The V gene is TRBV7-9, the J gene TRBJ1-6, with a possible D match to TRBD1 (6 bases). The CDR3 runs 14 residues. The V end lost 3 bases, the J end lost 9 bases, and 12 bases lay between the germline ends. CDR1 is SEHNR, CDR2 FQNEAQ, per germline (reference sequence). This chain's CDR3 is CASSFNREGSPLHF. The DNA of the CDR3 is TGTGCCAGCAGCTTTAACAGGGAGGGTTCACCCCTCCACTTT.

This rearrangement joins TRBV10-3 to TRBJ2-1, with TRBD2 matching 8 bases. This CDR3 comprises 15 residues. The V gene end was trimmed by 6 bases and the J gene end by 6 bases; junction bases not matched to a gene: 10. The germline gives CDR1 ENHRY, CDR2 SYGVKD. The CDR3 loop reads CAIRGLAGVSNEQFF. CDR3 bases: TGTGCCATCAGGGGCCTAGCGGGTGTCTCCAATGAGCAGTTCTTC.